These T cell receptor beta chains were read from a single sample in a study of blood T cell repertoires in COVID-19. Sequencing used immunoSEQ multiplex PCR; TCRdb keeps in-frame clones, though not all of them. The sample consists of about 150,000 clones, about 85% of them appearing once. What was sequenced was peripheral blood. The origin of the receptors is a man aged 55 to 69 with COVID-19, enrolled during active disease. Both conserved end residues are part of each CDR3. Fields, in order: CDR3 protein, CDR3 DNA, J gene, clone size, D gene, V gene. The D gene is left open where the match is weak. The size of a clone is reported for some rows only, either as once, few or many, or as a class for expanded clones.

cdr3_aa: CASSEQGGGYGYTF
cdr3_nt: TGTGCCAGCAGTGAACAGGGAGGAGGCTATGGCTACACCTTC
j_call: TRBJ1-2
clone_size: .
d_call: .
v_call: TRBV6-1

cdr3_aa: CASSSRDRGRIGELFF
cdr3_nt: TGCGCCAGCAGCTCCCGGGACAGGGGGCGGATCGGGGAGCTGTTTTTT
j_call: TRBJ2-2
clone_size: .
d_call: TRBD1
v_call: TRBV7-3

cdr3_aa: CASSRGQGTNYGYTF
cdr3_nt: TGTGCCAGCAGCAGGGGACAGGGAACTAACTATGGCTACACCTTC
j_call: TRBJ1-2
clone_size: .
d_call: TRBD1
v_call: TRBV7-2

cdr3_aa: CASSYGPNNEQFF
cdr3_nt: TGTGCCAGCAGTTACGGGCCAAACAATGAGCAGTTCTTC
j_call: TRBJ2-1
clone_size: .
d_call: .
v_call: TRBV6-5

cdr3_aa: CASSLSWEQFF
cdr3_nt: TGTGCCAGCAGTTTGAGCTGGGAGCAGTTCTTC
j_call: TRBJ2-1
clone_size: once
d_call: .
v_call: TRBV6-2/TRBV6-3

cdr3_aa: CASSSVGDGYTF
cdr3_nt: TGTGCCAGCAGCTCAGTAGGGGATGGCTACACCTTC
j_call: TRBJ1-2
clone_size: .
d_call: .
v_call: TRBV9

cdr3_aa: CASSPSWGGAEAFF
cdr3_nt: TGTGCCAGCTCACCGTCGTGGGGGGGGGCTGAAGCTTTCTTT
j_call: TRBJ1-1
clone_size: once
d_call: .
v_call: TRBV18

cdr3_aa: CASSYSIQGNQPQHF
cdr3_nt: TGTGCCAGCAGTTACTCGATACAGGGCAATCAGCCCCAGCATTTT
j_call: TRBJ1-5
clone_size: .
d_call: .
v_call: TRBV6-5

cdr3_aa: CASSREEVQGRSEAFF
cdr3_nt: TGTGCCAGCAGCCGCGAGGAGGTACAGGGGAGGTCTGAAGCTTTCTTT
j_call: TRBJ1-1
clone_size: .
d_call: TRBD1
v_call: TRBV5-4

cdr3_aa: CAISESGGANTEAFF
cdr3_nt: TGTGCCATCAGTGAGTCAGGGGGCGCGAACACTGAAGCTTTCTTT
j_call: TRBJ1-1
clone_size: .
d_call: TRBD1
v_call: TRBV10-3

cdr3_aa: CASGLGGGSTDTQYF
cdr3_nt: TGTGCCAGCGGGCTGGGAGGGGGAAGCACAGATACGCAGTATTTT
j_call: TRBJ2-3
clone_size: .
d_call: .
v_call: TRBV6-5

cdr3_aa: CASSYSRGVYGYTF
cdr3_nt: TGTGCCAGCAGTTACTCCAGGGGGGTCTATGGCTACACCTTC
j_call: TRBJ1-2
clone_size: .
d_call: TRBD1
v_call: TRBV6-5

cdr3_aa: CASRSGTGGYLNTEAFF
cdr3_nt: TGTGCCAGTAGATCAGGTACAGGGGGCTATTTGAACACTGAAGCTTTCTTT
j_call: TRBJ1-1
clone_size: few
d_call: TRBD1
v_call: TRBV19

cdr3_aa: CASSQAGLGEQYF
cdr3_nt: TGCGCCAGCAGCCAAGCGGGTTTGGGCGAGCAGTACTTC
j_call: TRBJ2-7
clone_size: .
d_call: .
v_call: TRBV4-3

cdr3_aa: CASSLDIWEKSSGNTIYF
cdr3_nt: TGCGCCAGCAGCTTGGATATCTGGGAGAAAAGCTCTGGAAACACCATATATTTT
j_call: TRBJ1-3
clone_size: .
d_call: .
v_call: TRBV5-1

cdr3_aa: CASSLGTDEGQYF
cdr3_nt: TGTGCCAGCAGCTTAGGGACAGATGAAGGGCAGTACTTC
j_call: TRBJ2-7
clone_size: .
d_call: .
v_call: TRBV11-3

cdr3_aa: CASSLRGREVHEQYF
cdr3_nt: TGTGCCAGCAGCTTGCGTGGCAGGGAGGTCCACGAGCAGTACTTC
j_call: TRBJ2-7
clone_size: .
d_call: .
v_call: TRBV5-5

cdr3_aa: CASSAQSSGTYEQYF
cdr3_nt: TGTGCCAGCAGCGCCCAGTCTAGCGGTACTTACGAGCAGTACTTC
j_call: TRBJ2-7
clone_size: .
d_call: TRBD2
v_call: TRBV7-2

cdr3_aa: CASSLDSATYEQYF
cdr3_nt: TGTGCCAGCAGCTTGGACAGTGCTACCTACGAGCAGTACTTC
j_call: TRBJ2-7
clone_size: .
d_call: .
v_call: TRBV5-4

cdr3_aa: CATSRDQGGTEAFF
cdr3_nt: TGTGCCACCAGCAGAGATCAGGGGGGCACTGAAGCTTTCTTT
j_call: TRBJ1-1
clone_size: .
d_call: TRBD1
v_call: TRBV15

cdr3_aa: CSVGISEYGYTF
cdr3_nt: TGCAGCGTTGGAATCAGTGAATATGGCTACACCTTC
j_call: TRBJ1-2
clone_size: .
d_call: .
v_call: TRBV29-1

cdr3_aa: CAWSVKGVDTGELFF
cdr3_nt: TGTGCCTGGAGTGTAAAGGGGGTGGACACCGGGGAGCTGTTTTTT
j_call: TRBJ2-2
clone_size: .
d_call: .
v_call: TRBV30

cdr3_aa: CASSPPLGEGYGYTF
cdr3_nt: TGTGCCAGCTCACCACCGTTGGGAGAAGGCTATGGCTACACCTTC
j_call: TRBJ1-2
clone_size: .
d_call: .
v_call: TRBV18

cdr3_aa: CASSRGVLGEQYF
cdr3_nt: TGCGCCAGCAGCCGGGGGGTTCTGGGGGAGCAGTACTTC
j_call: TRBJ2-7
clone_size: .
d_call: .
v_call: TRBV4-3

cdr3_aa: CASTYSLTSGRSDTQYF
cdr3_nt: TGTGCCAGTACCTATAGTCTGACTAGCGGGAGGTCAGATACGCAGTATTTT
j_call: TRBJ2-3
clone_size: .
d_call: TRBD2
v_call: TRBV19

cdr3_aa: CASSPVRNEQFF
cdr3_nt: TGTGCCAGCAGCCCGGTTCGTAATGAGCAGTTCTTC
j_call: TRBJ2-1
clone_size: .
d_call: .
v_call: TRBV7-8

cdr3_aa: CASSPRGLAGVGTDTQYF
cdr3_nt: TGTGCCAGCTCACCACGGGGACTAGCGGGAGTCGGGACAGATACGCAGTATTTT
j_call: TRBJ2-3
clone_size: .
d_call: TRBD2
v_call: TRBV18

cdr3_aa: CASGDWGNEQFF
cdr3_nt: TGTGCCAGTGGGGACTGGGGGAATGAGCAGTTCTTC
j_call: TRBJ2-1
clone_size: few
d_call: .
v_call: TRBV6-5

cdr3_aa: CAISNRDGAEAFF
cdr3_nt: TGTGCCATCAGTAACAGGGATGGGGCTGAAGCTTTCTTT
j_call: TRBJ1-1
clone_size: .
d_call: .
v_call: TRBV10-3

cdr3_aa: CASSLGGLGLYEQYF
cdr3_nt: TGTGCCAGCAGCTTAGGGGGCCTTGGCCTATACGAGCAGTACTTC
j_call: TRBJ2-7
clone_size: few
d_call: .
v_call: TRBV7-2

cdr3_aa: CAWRRLSGGRGF
cdr3_nt: TGTGCCTGGAGAAGACTAAGCGGGGGGCGGGGCTTC
j_call: TRBJ2-7
clone_size: once
d_call: TRBD2
v_call: TRBV30

cdr3_aa: CASSVTQGTGTEAFF
cdr3_nt: TGTGCCAGCAGTGTAACACAGGGGACGGGCACTGAAGCTTTCTTT
j_call: TRBJ1-1
clone_size: .
d_call: TRBD1
v_call: TRBV6-4

cdr3_aa: CASSQAWTGFYEQYF
cdr3_nt: TGCGCCAGCAGCCAAGCCTGGACAGGGTTCTACGAGCAGTACTTC
j_call: TRBJ2-7
clone_size: .
d_call: TRBD1
v_call: TRBV4-3

cdr3_aa: CSVLRPTSGSGEQFF
cdr3_nt: TGCAGCGTCCTCAGGCCTACTAGCGGGAGCGGTGAGCAGTTCTTC
j_call: TRBJ2-1
clone_size: .
d_call: TRBD2
v_call: TRBV29-1

cdr3_aa: CASSLAPSHEQYF
cdr3_nt: TGTGCCAGCAGCTTAGCGCCTAGCCACGAGCAGTACTTC
j_call: TRBJ2-7
clone_size: .
d_call: .
v_call: TRBV7-8